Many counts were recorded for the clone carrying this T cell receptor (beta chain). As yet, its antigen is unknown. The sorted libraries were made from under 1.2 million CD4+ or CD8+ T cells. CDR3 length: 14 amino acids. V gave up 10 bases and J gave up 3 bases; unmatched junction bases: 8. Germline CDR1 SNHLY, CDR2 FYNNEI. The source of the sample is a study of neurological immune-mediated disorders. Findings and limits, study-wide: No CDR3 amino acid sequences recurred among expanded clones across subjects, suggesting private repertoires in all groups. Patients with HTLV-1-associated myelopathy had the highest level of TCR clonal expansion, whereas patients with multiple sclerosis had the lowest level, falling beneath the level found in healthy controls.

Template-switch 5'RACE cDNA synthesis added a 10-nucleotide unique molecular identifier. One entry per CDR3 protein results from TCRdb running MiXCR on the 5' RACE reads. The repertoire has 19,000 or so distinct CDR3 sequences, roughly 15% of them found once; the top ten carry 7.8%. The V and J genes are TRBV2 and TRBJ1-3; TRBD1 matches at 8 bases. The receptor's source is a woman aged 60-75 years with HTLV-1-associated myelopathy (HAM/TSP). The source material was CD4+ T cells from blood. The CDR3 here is CANRDRSSGNTIYF. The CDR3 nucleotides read TGTGCCAACCGGGACAGGTCAAGTGGAAACACCATATATTTT. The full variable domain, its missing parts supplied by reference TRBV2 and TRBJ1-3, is EPEVTQTPSHQVTQMGQEVILRCVPISNHLYFYWYRQILGQKVEFLVSFYNNEISEKSEIFDDQFSVERPDGSNFTLKIRSTKLEDSAMYFCANRDRSSGNTIYFGEGSWLTVV.